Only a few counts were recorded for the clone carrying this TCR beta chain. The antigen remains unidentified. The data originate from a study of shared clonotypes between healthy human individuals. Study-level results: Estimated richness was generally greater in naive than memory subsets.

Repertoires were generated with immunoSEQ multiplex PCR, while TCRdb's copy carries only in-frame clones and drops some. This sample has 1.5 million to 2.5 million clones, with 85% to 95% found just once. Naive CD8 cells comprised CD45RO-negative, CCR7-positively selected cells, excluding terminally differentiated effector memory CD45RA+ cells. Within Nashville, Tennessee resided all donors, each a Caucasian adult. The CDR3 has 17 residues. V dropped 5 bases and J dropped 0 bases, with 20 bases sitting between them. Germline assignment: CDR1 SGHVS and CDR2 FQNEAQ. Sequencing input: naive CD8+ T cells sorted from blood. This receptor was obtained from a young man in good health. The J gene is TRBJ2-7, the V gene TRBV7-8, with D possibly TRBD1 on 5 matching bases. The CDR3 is CASSLPHRWPYSYEQYF. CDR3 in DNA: TGTGCCAGCAGCCTCCCCCACAGGTGGCCCTACTCCTACGAGCAGTACTTC.